Each of the 16 T cell receptor beta chains below was sequenced from the same sample in a study of siplizumab effects on memory and regulatory T cells. TCRdb keeps only in-frame clones here, not all; method: immunoSEQ multiplex PCR. The sample contains over 100,000 clones, approximately 90% of which appear only once. Sequencing was performed on CD4+ T cells sorted from blood. These receptors all come from a human donor in good health.

The chain employs TRBV5-1 and TRBJ2-2; D might be TRBD1 (6 bases). Germline assignment: CDR1 SGHRS and CDR2 YFSETQ. The V and J ends lost 3 bases and 2 bases respectively, with 11 bases between them. This CDR3 has 15 amino acids. The CDR3 loop reads CASSSGTRNTGELFF. In DNA form, the CDR3 reads TGCGCCAGCAGCTCCGGGACAAGAAACACCGGGGAGCTGTTTTTT.

In nucleotides, the CDR3 is TGTGCCAGCAGGGGGGTGGGAAGGTACGAGCAGTACTTC. Translation: CASRGVGRYEQYF. The rearrangement uses TRBV2 and TRBJ2-7; D tentatively fits TRBD1 or TRBD2 (5 bases each). V was pared by 6 bases and J by 4 bases, with 13 bases between. Germline assignment: CDR1 SNHLY and CDR2 FYNNEI. There are 13 residues in the CDR3.

The chain uses TRBV7-3 and TRBJ2-5, with unresolved D. The germline V gene has CDR1 SGHTA and CDR2 FQGTGA. The CDR3 is made up of 13 amino acids. Trimming took 0 bases from V and 5 from J, leaving 7 bases between them. CDR3 protein: CASSLTVPETQYF. CDR3 sequence (DNA): TGTGCCAGCAGCTTAACTGTCCCGGAGACCCAGTACTTC.

The gene calls are TRBV6-1 and TRBJ2-1, with 12 bases that match TRBD2. The CDR3 spans 15 residues. V shed 7 bases, J shed 2 bases, and the junction held 3 bases outside the gene matches. The germline gives CDR1 MNHNS, CDR2 SASEGT. The CDR3, as DNA: TGTGCCAGCAAAGGACTAGCGGGAACCTACAATGAGCAGTTCTTC. This gives the protein CASKGLAGTYNEQFF.

This chain uses TRBV13 with TRBJ2-3; D not certain. Germline loops: CDR1 PRHDT, CDR2 FYEKMQ (reference sequence). The CDR3 runs to 15 residues. V was pared by 1 base and J by 2 bases, with 10 bases between. This CDR3 reads CASSLAAGPTDTQYF. DNA of the CDR3: TGTGCCAGCAGCTTAGCCGCCGGGCCCACAGATACGCAGTATTTT.

The V and J genes are TRBV2 and TRBJ1-5; D is possibly TRBD1 (6 bases). The germline gives CDR1 SNHLY, CDR2 FYNNEI. Trimming took 7 bases from V and 0 from J, leaving 13 bases between them. The CDR3 loop spans 15 amino acids. In nucleotides, the CDR3 is TGTGCCAGCACCTCGGAGGGGGATAGCAATCAGCCCCAGCATTTT. Amino acid sequence: CASTSEGDSNQPQHF.

This clone was detected only once. This chain links TRBV5-1 with TRBJ1-1, with a weak D call TRBD1 (5 bases). V was cut by 0 bases and J by 5 bases, with 11 bases left in between. Germline-derived CDR1 and CDR2 are SGHRS and YFSETQ. This CDR3 comprises 14 residues. CDR3 protein: CASSLDGGSTEAFF. The DNA for the CDR3 is TGCGCCAGCAGCTTGGACGGGGGATCGACTGAAGCTTTCTTT.

J is TRBJ1-5 and V is TRBV28, with D tentatively TRBD1 (6 bases). V was shortened by 1 base and J by 7 bases, with 14 bases between the two germline ends. The length of the CDR3 is 15 residues. Per germline, CDR1 MDHEN and CDR2 SYDVKM. The CDR3 region is CASSLLPQGSQPQHF. The CDR3 coding sequence is TGTGCCAGCAGTTTATTGCCCCAGGGGAGCCAGCCCCAGCATTTT.

The V and J genes are TRBV30 and TRBJ1-2; D not resolved. The V end lost 1 base, the J end lost 8 bases, and 11 bases lay between the germline ends. Germline V lookup: CDR1 GTSNPN, CDR2 SVGIG (reference sequence). The CDR3 is made up of 12 amino acids. As DNA, the CDR3 is TGTGCCTGGAGTGGGGGTACGGTAGGCTACACCTTC. It translates to CAWSGGTVGYTF.

V is TRBV7-8 and J is TRBJ1-4; D ambiguous. V was cut by 0 bases and J by 6 bases, with 20 bases left in between. From germline, CDR1 is SGHVS and CDR2 FQNEAQ. This CDR3 region has 18 residues. CDR3 region: CASSLAVGIWQRHEKLFF. The DNA for the CDR3 is TGTGCCAGCAGCTTAGCAGTCGGGATCTGGCAGCGCCATGAAAAACTGTTTTTT.

The chain combines TRBV5-1 with TRBJ1-1; D not resolved. The V gene lost 5 bases and the J gene lost 2 bases, with 10 bases spanning the gap. There are 13 residues in the CDR3. Germline assignment: CDR1 SGHRS and CDR2 YFSETQ. CDR3 bases: TGCGCCAGCAGTTTTGGAGATAACACTGAAGCTTTCTTT. Residues: CASSFGDNTEAFF. Looking up the rest from reference TRBV5-1 and TRBJ1-1 gives the full variable domain: KAGVTQTPRYLIKTRGQQVTLSCSPISGHRSVSWYQQTPGQGLQFLFEYFSETQRNKGNFPGRFSGRQFSNSRSEMNVSTLELGDSALYLCASSFGDNTEAFFGQGTRLTVV.

The J gene is TRBJ2-7, the V gene TRBV21-1; the DNA was not used to check the table's D call, TRBD2. TRBV21-1 is termed a pseudogene. This CDR3 is built from 14 residues. The DNA of the CDR3 is TGTGCCAGCAGCACCAGAAGCGGGAGCTACGAGCAGTACTTC. It translates to CASSTRSGSYEQYF.

This CDR3 is CASSSLSYRIYEQYF. CDR3 coding DNA: TGTGCCAGCAGCTCCCTTAGCTACAGGATTTACGAGCAGTACTTC. The rearrangement links TRBV7-9 to TRBJ2-7, with D maybe TRBD1 (5 bases). With 4 bases removed from V and 4 bases from J, the gap between germline ends came to 17 bases. Per germline, CDR1 SEHNR and CDR2 FQNEAQ (reference sequence). This CDR3 has 15 residues.

The J gene is TRBJ2-5, the V gene TRBV30; 7 nucleotides match TRBD1. This CDR3 region has 13 residues. Looked up from germline, CDR1 is GTSNPN and CDR2 is SVGIG (reference sequence). J gave up 3 bases and V 0 bases, and 1 base lay outside the gene matches. CDR3 bases: TGTGCCTGGAGTGTTGGGACAGAAGAGACCCAGTACTTC. It yields the protein CAWSVGTEETQYF.

The chain couples TRBV12-5 to TRBJ2-1, with D maybe TRBD2 (5 bases). The V gene lost 2 bases and the J gene lost 8 bases, with 10 bases spanning the gap. The CDR3 is 13 amino acids. Looked up from germline, CDR1 is LGHNT and CDR2 is FRNRAP. The CDR3 nucleotides are TGTGCTAGTGGTTTGCGGGGTCTCGATGAGCAGTTCTTC. Translating it yields CASGLRGLDEQFF.

This rearrangement joins TRBV14 to TRBJ2-5; no clear D gene. Trimming took 0 bases from V and 7 from J, leaving 12 bases between them. Germline V gene sequence: CDR1 SGHDN, CDR2 FVKESK. CDR3 length: 14 amino acids. The CDR3 loop is CASSQDMGWGTQYF. CDR3 nucleotide sequence: TGTGCCAGCAGCCAAGATATGGGGTGGGGGACCCAGTACTTC.